The TCR beta chain described here comes from a study of neurological immune-mediated disorders. This clonotype was observed a few times. The antigen remains unidentified. The study, taken as a whole, reports: Private repertoires in all groups were suggested, as expanded clones shared no CDR3 amino acid sequences across subjects. Patients with HTLV-1-associated myelopathy showed the most TCR clonal expansion. Those with multiple sclerosis showed the least, falling below healthy controls.

The cDNA came from 5'RACE with 10-nucleotide random UMIs. TCRdb recomputed calls from the 5' RACE reads with MiXCR, one row per CDR3 protein. Among more than 70,000 distinct CDR3 sequences listed, about a tenth were seen once. The CDR3 is 13 amino acids. Looked up from germline, CDR1 is LNHDA and CDR2 is SQIVND (reference sequence). Unmatched junction bases numbered 7, after V lost 11 bases and J lost 5 bases. The V and J genes are TRBV19 and TRBJ2-2; TRBD1 matches 8 bases. Sample: PBMCs. The receptor was isolated from a man between 40 and 49 years old in good health. In nucleotides, the CDR3 is TGTGCCTCTCGACAGGGGTGGACCGGGGAGCTGTTTTTT. Translated, it gives CASRQGWTGELFF.